The source of this TCR beta chain is a study of shared clonotypes between healthy human individuals. Study-level findings and limits: Relative to clonotypes present in all four donors, those not shared had lower generation probabilities.

Trimming removed 0 bases from V and 6 bases from J, with 30 bases in between. This CDR3 is 20 amino acids long. CDR1 and CDR2 (germline): LGHNA, YSLEER. About 30,000 T cell genomes, or roughly 200 ng DNA, went into the sorted-subset replicate PCRs. Data came from immunoSEQ multiplex PCR; TCRdb stores just in-frame clones and leaves some out. Found here are some 2,500,000 clones, about nine tenths of them singletons; the top ten hold approximately 0.41%. Details on this clone: Its antigen is unidentified.

From CD4+ cells came CD45RA+ naive and CD45RA-negative memory subsets. The TCR originated in a man between 18 and 35 years old in good health. Some clones in this sample may be carry-over from other donors' samples. This chain links TRBV4-3 with TRBJ2-7, with unresolved D. Sequences were obtained from naive CD4+ T cells from PBMCs. Subset indicated: CD45RA+ positively selected. The chain's CDR3 is CASSQDWLKGGVSVGPEQYF. The DNA of the CDR3 is TGCGCCAGCAGCCAAGATTGGCTGAAAGGTGGGGTTAGTGTTGGACCCGAGCAGTACTTC.